Sequencing of this T cell receptor (beta chain) was carried out in a study of blood T cell repertoires in COVID-19. At the level of the study: There were acute and convalescent COVID-19 samples, and they came from the United States, Italy and Spain. The cDNA or gDNA used as material had been derived from T cells, B-cell-depleted T cells, or PBMCs.

V shed 6 bases and J 10 bases; nucleotides not matched to a gene: 0. This CDR3 contains 12 residues. Germline V gene lookup returns CDR1 SNHLY and CDR2 FYNNEI. Original processing notes: Estimated nucleated cell counts came from reference gene primer amplification. Libraries were prepared by immunoSEQ multiplex PCR; TCRdb keeps only in-frame clonotypes and omits some of them. V and J calls and clone size are as listed in that table; D and trimming were resolved from the DNA. In the table there are around 160,000 clones, 84% of which are singletons. This sequence was found in a human donor in a cohort sampled during active COVID-19. The chain is built from TRBV2 and TRBJ2-3; 14 bases fit TRBD2. Source material: peripheral blood. CDR3 nucleotide sequence: TGTGCCAGCAGGGGACTAGCGGGGGCGCAGTATTTT. Protein product: CASRGLAGAQYF.